Following are 4 T cell receptor beta chains from one sample sequenced in a study of shared clonotypes between healthy human individuals. Measured with immunoSEQ multiplex PCR; TCRdb has only the in-frame clones, and not every one. The sample shows about 580,000 clones, roughly 98% of them seen only once. As defined, naive CD8 cells were CD45RO-negative and positively selected for CCR7, with terminally differentiated effector memory CD45RA+ cells excluded. Sequencing used naive CD8+ T cells sorted from blood. These receptors were collected from a young man in good health.

The chain employs TRBV28 and TRBJ2-1; TRBD2 agrees at 8 bases. Trimming cost V 7 bases and J 2 bases; bases outside gene matches: 13. Germline loops: CDR1 MDHEN, CDR2 SYDVKM. The CDR3 extends over 17 amino acids. This chain's CDR3 is CASTNTPTSGPYNEQFF. DNA of the CDR3: TGTGCCAGCACCAATACTCCTACTAGCGGACCCTACAATGAGCAGTTCTTC.

The chain employs TRBV7-9 and TRBJ1-1, with D possibly TRBD1 on 5 matching bases. The CDR3 spans 14 residues. Germline CDR1 and CDR2: SEHNR and FQNEAQ (reference sequence). V was shortened by 4 bases and J by 4 bases, with 13 bases between the two germline ends. CDR3 in amino acids: CASSSPGIFTEAFF. The CDR3, as DNA: TGTGCCAGCAGCTCGCCAGGGATATTCACTGAAGCTTTCTTT. Full variable domain (outside the CDR3, taken from reference TRBV7-9 and TRBJ1-1): DTGVSQNPRHKITKRGQNVTFRCDPISEHNRLYWYRQTLGQGPEFLTYFQNEAQLEKSRLLSDRFSAERPKGSFSTLEIQRTEQGDSAMYLCASSSPGIFTEAFFGQGTRLTVV.

CDR3 DNA sequence: TGTGCCAGCAGTGAAATGGGCACCTACGAGCAGTACTTC. Its translation is CASSEMGTYEQYF. The J gene is TRBJ2-7, the V gene TRBV2; no clear D gene. The CDR3 length is 13 residues. The V gene's germline CDR1 is SNHLY and CDR2 FYNNEI. Trimming left V 2 bases short and J 2 bases short, with 7 bases between.

CDR3 sequence reads: CASSQEGDPSMTQYF. The CDR3 DNA is TGCGCCAGCAGCCAAGAAGGAGACCCTAGTATGACCCAGTACTTC. The V call is TRBV4-1, the J call TRBJ2-5, with unresolved D. CDR1 MGHRA and CDR2 YSYEKL come from the germline V gene. V shed 0 bases and J shed 7 bases, with 15 bases lying between them. CDR3 length: 15 amino acids.